These T cell receptor beta chains were read from a single sample in a study of T-cell memory formation after mild COVID-19. TCRdb recomputed calls from the 5' RACE reads with MiXCR, one row per CDR3 protein. The sample lists roughly 400,000 distinct CDR3 sequences; 20% to 25% were seen once. The sample was PBMCs or a T cell subset sorted from them (not recorded which). The receptors were sampled from an adult woman who had mild COVID-19 (a few samples of this study predate the infection). Cell type and time point are not known. Each CDR3 is given with its conserved first and last residue. Each record gives: clone size, V gene, J gene, D gene, CDR3 DNA, CDR3 protein. D genes are given only for firm matches. Where a row states a size, it is once, few, many or the class of an expanded clone; other rows omit it.

>-|TRBV25-1|TRBJ2-1|TRBD1
TGTGCCAGCAGGACGGCCAGGGGGCAAGGCAATGAGCAGTTCTTC
CASRTARGQGNEQFF
>-|TRBV30|TRBJ1-1|-
TGTGCCTGGATTAAGTCCCTCGCTGAAGCTTTCTTT
CAWIKSLAEAFF
>-|TRBV5-1|TRBJ2-7|TRBD1
TGCGCCAGCAGCTGGGGACAGAGCCTCTACGAGCAGTACTTC
CASSWGQSLYEQYF
>-|TRBV5-1|TRBJ1-1|TRBD1
TGCGCCAGCAGCTACGCAGGGGGTGAAGCTTTCTTT
CASSYAGGEAFF
>-|TRBV24-1|TRBJ1-2|TRBD1
TGTGCCACCAGTGACCCCACCGGGACAGGGAACTATGGCTACACCTTC
CATSDPTGTGNYGYTF
>few|TRBV7-6|TRBJ1-1|-
TGTGCCAGCAGCTTATCGACTGGGAGCACTGAAGCTTTCTTT
CASSLSTGSTEAFF
>-|TRBV11-2|TRBJ2-3|TRBD2
TGTGCCAGCAGCTCTAGCGGGGGCCGCACAGATACGCAGTATTTT
CASSSSGGRTDTQYF
>many|TRBV11-2|TRBJ1-2|-
TGTGCCAGCAGCTTAGGCGGCTTCCTCTATGGCTACACCTTC
CASSLGGFLYGYTF
>few|TRBV5-1|TRBJ2-7|-
TGCGCCAGCAGCATGGGGACCCTCTCAAACGAGCAGTACTTC
CASSMGTLSNEQYF
>many|TRBV6-5|TRBJ2-7|TRBD1
TGTGCCAGCAGTTCCGGGACAGGGTACTACGAGCAGTACTTC
CASSSGTGYYEQYF
>-|TRBV12-3/TRBV12-4|TRBJ1-2|-
TGTGCCAGCAGTTTAGTATACTTGCAAGGGTACGGTGGCTACACCTTC
CASSLVYLQGYGGYTF
>-|TRBV5-6|TRBJ2-1|-
TGTGCCAGCAGCCGTGGACCCCTCAGCTCCTACAATGAGCAGTTCTTC
CASSRGPLSSYNEQFF
>-|TRBV6-6|TRBJ2-1|-
TGTGCCAGCAGTTCGGGGTTCGGAAACAATGAGCAGTTCTTC
CASSSGFGNNEQFF
>few|TRBV4-2|TRBJ2-1|TRBD2
TGTGCCAGCATCCGTACGGGACTAGCGAACTACAATGAGCAGTTCTTC
CASIRTGLANYNEQFF
>-|TRBV18|TRBJ2-1|-
TGTGCCAGCTCACCGCCGAACAGGTGGTACTCCTACAATGAGCAGTTCTTC
CASSPPNRWYSYNEQFF
>-|TRBV7-9|TRBJ2-1|-
TGTGCCAGCAGCCCCTCGGAGGGGGTACCGAACAATGAGCAGTTCTTC
CASSPSEGVPNNEQFF
>medium-sized|TRBV29-1|TRBJ1-2|TRBD1
TGCAGCGTTGAGGGGACAGACCTCTTATATGGCTACACCTTC
CSVEGTDLLYGYTF
>-|TRBV3-1|TRBJ2-6|TRBD2
TGTGCCAGCAGCCAAACTAGCGGGACTGGGGCCAACGTCCTGACTTTC
CASSQTSGTGANVLTF
>-|TRBV10-3|TRBJ2-7|TRBD2
TGTGCCATCAGCCCGGGACTAGCGGGAACAAAGGAGCAGTACTTC
CAISPGLAGTKEQYF
>few|TRBV9|TRBJ2-2|-
TGTGCCAGCAGCGTCCCTCGGGATAGCGGGAACACCGGGGAGCTGTTTTTT
CASSVPRDSGNTGELFF
>-|TRBV20-1|TRBJ2-3|TRBD2
TGCAGTGCTAGCCTCCCTACTCCGGGACTAGCGGGAAGGGAGACAGATACGCAGTATTTT
CSASLPTPGLAGRETDTQYF
>-|TRBV29-1|TRBJ2-6|-
TGCAGCGTTGAGGCCGGGTGGGGCTCTGGGGCCAACGTCCTGACTTTC
CSVEAGWGSGANVLTF
>-|TRBV14|TRBJ2-3|-
TGTGCCAGCAGCCAACAGGTCGGGGTAGGGTTCACAGATACGCAGTATTTT
CASSQQVGVGFTDTQYF
>few|TRBV12-3/TRBV12-4|TRBJ1-1|-
TGTGCCAGCAGTTTATTCTACACTGAAGCTTTCTTT
CASSLFYTEAFF
>-|TRBV9|TRBJ2-5|-
TGTGCCAGCAGCGGCGACGGGGGGCCAGGGGAGACCCAGTACTTC
CASSGDGGPGETQYF